This TCR beta chain was obtained from a study of T cells in tuberculosis. Study-wide context: IGRA-negative adolescents, IGRA-positive adolescents with latent tuberculosis and adults with active tuberculosis formed this South African cohort. Study-level points and caveats: Smaller distances to GMM-specific TCRs suggested their expansion in active tuberculosis.

Profiling relied on immunoSEQ multiplex PCR, and the TCRdb table lists in-frame clones only, not all of them. This table has about 33,000 clones, just under 95% appearing once. In regard to this clone: Its antigen is not identified.

CDR3 length: 13 residues. Germline values: CDR1 WSHSY, CDR2 SAAADI. With 6 bases removed from V and 1 base from J, the gap between germline ends came to 9 bases. The sample was PBMCs. The chain recombines TRBV10-2 with TRBJ1-1; D may be TRBD1 (6 bases). This receptor was taken from a donor between 5 and 29 years old with latent tuberculosis or without tuberculosis infection. Some clones in this sample may be carry-over from other donors' samples. As DNA, the CDR3 is TGCGCCAGCAGGGGACACGGGAACACTGAAGCTTTCTTT. This sequence encodes CASRGHGNTEAFF.